This T cell receptor (beta chain) originates from a study of T-cell memory formation after mild COVID-19. About the study: The TCR clusters were mostly specific to one donor. Study results and limitations: Mainly CM and EM harbored the contracting CD4+ clones; mainly EMRA harbored the CD8+ ones.

This clonotype has only a few counts. What it binds is not known. TCRdb independently ran MiXCR on the 5' RACE reads; one entry per CDR3 protein. Here the sample spans under 550,000 distinct CDR3 sequences, roughly 17% being singletons. The CDR3 covers 11 residues. V gave up 5 bases and J gave up 5 bases, with 4 bases separating them. Germline V gene data show CDR1 as ENHRY and CDR2 as SYGVKD. Sequenced: PBMCs or a T cell subset sorted from them (not recorded which). The chain recombines TRBV10-3 with TRBJ2-1; D unclear. The receptor was isolated from a man between 18 and 29 years old who had mild COVID-19 (a few samples of this study predate the infection). Cell type and time point are not known. DNA of the CDR3: TGTGCCATCAGTCAGCACAATGAGCAGTTCTTC. Its protein is CAISQHNEQFF.